Each of the 18 T cell receptor beta chains below was sequenced from the same sample in a study of CD8 T cells in ankylosing spondylitis. Study-level results: Ankylosing spondylitis blood appeared to be characterized by a TCR beta motif of roughly eight highly homologous variants.

These TCRs' antigens remain unknown. A single record per CDR3 protein comes from TCRdb applying MiXCR to the 5' RACE reads. The data contain about 330,000 distinct CDR3 sequences, 6.5% to 10% of them singletons. The sequencing sample was made of blood, either unsorted or a sorted T cell fraction (not recorded which). The source is a male donor with ankylosing spondylitis.

At least ten counts were recorded for this clonotype. The conserved final phenylalanine or tryptophan is absent from the CDR3, which likely points to a read error. No DNA is shown, since the ends of the CDR3 on it are uncertain; the CDR3 is the one TCRdb lists. V gene TRBV20-1 combines with J gene TRBJ2-1; the DNA was not used to check the table's D call, TRBD1. Both ends counted, the CDR3 spans 10 residues. Germline assignment: CDR1 DFQATT and CDR2 SNEGSKA (reference sequence). CDR3 in amino acids: CSASHSLAAL.

The J gene is TRBJ2-1, the V gene TRBV2, with D possibly being TRBD1 (6 bases). Looked up from germline, CDR1 is SNHLY and CDR2 is FYNNEI. Between the trimmed V and J ends, which lost 6 bases and 3 bases, there was a span of 9 bases. This CDR3 is built from 13 residues. The CDR3 spells CASRADSYNEQFF. CDR3 bases: TGTGCCAGCAGGGCGGACAGCTACAATGAGCAGTTCTTC.

This clonotype was seen a handful of times. V is TRBV4-3 and J is TRBJ2-3, with TRBD1 identical over 9 bases. Per germline, CDR1 LGHNA and CDR2 YSLEER. This CDR3 has 18 residues. Unmatched junction bases numbered 13, after V lost 3 bases and J lost 3 bases. The CDR3 DNA sequence: TGCGCCAGCAGCCACTCCTGGAAACAGGGGGCTGTAACAGATACGCAGTATTTT. Amino acids: CASSHSWKQGAVTDTQYF.

This clonotype showed up many times. The J gene is TRBJ1-4, the V gene TRBV15, with D unresolved. Trimming took 3 bases from V and 5 from J, leaving 13 bases between them. In germline, CDR1 is LNHNV, CDR2 YYDKDF (reference sequence). The CDR3 runs 15 residues. DNA for the CDR3: TGTGCCACCAGCAGGGAACCGCTGGTAAATGAAAAACTGTTTTTT. Translated: CATSREPLVNEKLFF.

This chain connects TRBV2 to TRBJ1-1; TRBD1 agrees at 7 bases. The CDR3 runs to 14 residues. V lost 1 base to trimming and J lost 4 bases; unmatched junction nucleotides: 3. Germline lookup yields CDR1 SNHLY and CDR2 FYNNEI. The CDR3 region is CASSEDRGGTEAFF. In nucleotides, the CDR3 is TGTGCCAGCAGTGAAGACAGGGGCGGCACTGAAGCTTTCTTT.

CDR3 nucleotide sequence: TGCGCCAGCAGCCAAGAACTAGTTGGGACCTACAATGAGCAGTTCTTC. Protein: CASSQELVGTYNEQFF. This sequence joins TRBV4-1 and TRBJ2-1, with D perhaps matching TRBD2 (5 bases). Trimming removed 0 bases at V and 2 bases at J, with 11 bases between. This CDR3 spans 16 amino acids. Looked up from germline, CDR1 is MGHRA and CDR2 is YSYEKL.

This clonotype has more than one count but fewer than ten. This chain uses TRBV19 with TRBJ2-1; 7 nucleotides line up with TRBD2. Germline CDR1 and CDR2: LNHDA and SQIVND (reference sequence). The CDR3 contains 17 residues. The J segment lost 0 bases and the V segment lost 0 bases, leaving 5 bases of the junction unmatched. CDR3 nucleotide sequence: TGTGCCAGTAGTATAGACCTAGCGGCTAGCTCCTACAATGAGCAGTTCTTC. Protein: CASSIDLAASSYNEQFF.

Many counts were recorded for this clonotype. The chain is built from TRBV7-9 and TRBJ2-1; D uncertain. Deletions cut 0 bases from V and 9 bases from J, with 6 bases between. The CDR3 loop spans 12 amino acids. Germline CDR1 is SEHNR and CDR2 is FQNEAQ (reference sequence). The CDR3 is CASSLASSEQFF. CDR3 nucleotides: TGTGCCAGCAGCTTAGCGAGTTCTGAGCAGTTCTTC.

This clonotype was detected ten times or more. J is TRBJ2-5 and V is TRBV6-5; D is undetermined. This CDR3 is built from 15 residues. CDR1 and CDR2 from the germline V gene are MNHEY and SVGAGI. V lost 0 bases and J lost 1, with 9 bases in between. This CDR3 reads CASSYSSGIQETQYF. The DNA of the CDR3 is TGTGCCAGCAGTTACTCTAGTGGTATCCAAGAGACCCAGTACTTC.

This clonotype was seen a handful of times. J is TRBJ2-7 and V is TRBV27; tentatively, D is TRBD2 (6 bases). V was cut by 3 bases and J by 7 bases, with 31 bases left in between. This CDR3 has 19 residues. Germline CDR1 MNHEY, CDR2 SMNVEV (reference sequence). As DNA, the CDR3 is TGTGCCAGCAGTTTTCCGTCTGGGATGACTAGAGATGGCCATAGGGAGCAGTACTTC. It is translated as CASSFPSGMTRDGHREQYF.

Only a few counts were recorded for this clonotype. The genes are TRBV6-1 and TRBJ2-3, with 8 bases fitting TRBD1. The CDR3 contains 15 residues. The ends lost 5 bases at V and 6 bases at J; junction bases unmatched: 10. Germline loops: CDR1 MNHNS, CDR2 SASEGT. The CDR3 protein is CASSPGQGWADTQYF. The CDR3 coding sequence is TGTGCCAGCAGTCCCGGACAGGGATGGGCGGATACGCAGTATTTT.

This sequence joins TRBV10-3 and TRBJ1-2, with 7 nucleotides matching TRBD1. With V trimmed by 8 bases and J by 4 bases, 13 bases remained unmatched. CDR3 length: 15 residues. The germline CDR1 and CDR2 sequences are ENHRY and SYGVKD. This CDR3 reads CAIGKGQVGAYGYTF. The CDR3 nucleotides read TGTGCCATCGGCAAAGGACAGGTTGGGGCCTATGGCTACACCTTC.

Only a few counts were recorded for this clonotype. CDR3 sequence (DNA): TGTGCCAGCAGTTTTCTAGCCTTCTTTGCGACAGATACGCAGTATTTT. It specifies CASSFLAFFATDTQYF. The chain uses TRBV12-3 or TRBV12-4 and TRBJ2-3, with D tentatively TRBD2 (5 bases). The length of the CDR3 is 16 residues. V lost 3 bases and J 3 bases, leaving 16 bases between the germline ends.

This clonotype has at least ten counts. This chain links TRBV12-3 or TRBV12-4 with TRBJ1-5; D is uncertain. The CDR3 contains 15 residues. V was shortened by 3 bases and J by 4 bases, with 13 bases between the two germline ends. The CDR3 sequence is CASSLVQPWNQPQHF. As DNA, the CDR3 is TGTGCCAGCAGTTTGGTACAGCCTTGGAATCAGCCCCAGCATTTT.

The chain employs TRBV5-5 and TRBJ1-2; TRBD1 might be the D (5 bases). Germline V gives CDR1 SGHKS, CDR2 YYEKEE (reference sequence). The CDR3 sequence is 13 residues long. The V end was cut by 2 bases, the J end by 6 bases, with 11 bases between. CDR3 sequence (DNA): TGTGCCAGCAGCTTCAGGGTTCTTGATGGCTACACCTTC. Translation gives CASSFRVLDGYTF.

This chain joins TRBV29-1 and TRBJ1-2; D is uncertain. CDR1 and CDR2 (germline): SQVTM, ANQGSEA. The CDR3 extends over 12 amino acids. Between the trimmed V and J ends, which lost 0 bases and 3 bases, there was a span of 5 bases. The CDR3 sequence: CSVEDGYYGYTF. The CDR3 bases are TGCAGCGTTGAAGATGGATACTATGGCTACACCTTC. Filled out from reference TRBV29-1 and TRBJ1-2, the complete variable domain reads SAVISQKPSRDICQRGTSLTIQCQVDSQVTMMFWYRQQPGQSLTLIATANQGSEATYESGFVIDKFPISRPNLTFSTLTVSNMSPEDSSIYLCSVEDGYYGYTFGSGTRLTVV.

The chain links TRBV18 to TRBJ2-7, with D tentatively TRBD1 (5 bases). V gave up 0 bases and J gave up 5 bases, with 11 bases separating them. This CDR3 has 14 amino acids. Germline CDR1 reads KGHSH; CDR2 reads LQKENI. The CDR3 DNA is TGTGCCAGCTCACCACCGGTAGGGGCCCACGAGCAGTACTTC. Protein: CASSPPVGAHEQYF.

The chain carries TRBV25-1 and TRBJ2-1, with TRBD1 identical over 11 bases. The CDR3 is made up of 17 amino acids. CDR1 and CDR2 (germline): MGHDK, SYGVNS. V was pared by 4 bases and J by 8 bases, with 13 bases of the junction left unmatched. CDR3 amino acids: CASSGPRDRGRQDEQFF. The CDR3 DNA sequence: TGTGCCAGCAGTGGCCCACGGGACAGGGGGAGGCAGGATGAGCAGTTCTTC. Based on the CDR3 plus reference TRBV25-1 and TRBJ2-1, the full variable domain is EADIYQTPRYLVIGTGKKITLECSQTMGHDKMYWYQQDPGMELHLIHYSYGVNSTEKGDLSSESTVSRIRTEHFPLTLESARPSHTSQYLCASSGPRDRGRQDEQFFGPGTRLTVL.